A selection of T cell receptor beta chains follows, all from one sample in a study of cytotoxic CD8 clonotypes in ibrutinib-treated CLL. TCRdb's table, derived via immunoSEQ multiplex PCR, lists solely in-frame clones and lacks some. The table lists 15,000 to 20,000 clones, 55% to 80% of them singletons, with 25% in the top ten. The material sequenced was PBMCs, taken after 12 months of ibrutinib treatment. The receptor set was obtained from a human donor with chronic lymphocytic leukemia. The CDR3 runs from the conserved cysteine through the conserved F or W. D genes are given only for firm matches. Only some rows state a clone size, as once, few, many or a class for expanded clones.

J	size	V	D	DNA	CDR3
TRBJ2-7	once	TRBV10-3	.	TGTGCCATCAGAAACATGGATTACGAGCAGTACTTC	CAIRNMDYEQYF
TRBJ1-5	.	TRBV6-1	.	TGTGCCAGCAGTGAGATCGGTGTCATGACCCAGCATTTT	CASSEIGVMTQHF
TRBJ2-3	few	TRBV7-6	.	TGTGCCAGCAGCTTCGGGGCGGACCGCACAGATACGCAGTATTTT	CASSFGADRTDTQYF
TRBJ2-2	.	TRBV7-2	TRBD2	TGTGCCAGCAGCTTACTAGCGGGGGCCGGGGAGCTGTTTTTT	CASSLLAGAGELFF
TRBJ2-7	.	TRBV11-2	TRBD2	TGTGCCAGCAGCTTAGGTGCTTCGGGACTAGCTTACGAGCAGTACTTC	CASSLGASGLAYEQYF
TRBJ1-2	.	TRBV4-1	.	TGCGCCAGCAGCCATCGGGGCTACTCCGAAGACTATGGCTACACCTTC	CASSHRGYSEDYGYTF
TRBJ2-3	.	TRBV4-2	TRBD2	TGTGCCAGCAGCACCCGGACTAGCGGGAGAACAACAGATACGCAGTATTTT	CASSTRTSGRTTDTQYF
TRBJ2-1	few	TRBV19	TRBD2	TGTGCCAGTGGGACTAGCGCACACCGGGGGGGGGAGCAGTTCTTC	CASGTSAHRGGEQFF
TRBJ2-3	medium-sized	TRBV5-1	.	TGCGCCAGCAGCTTGGGAGCAGAGGGCACAGATACGCAGTATTTT	CASSLGAEGTDTQYF
TRBJ2-1	.	TRBV19	TRBD1	TGTGCCAGTAGGTCGGACAGGGGGCGAGGGGATGAGCAGTTCTTC	CASRSDRGRGDEQFF
TRBJ2-7	.	TRBV27	TRBD2	TGTGCCAGCAGTTTGGACGGGAGGATCGAGCAGTACTTC	CASSLDGRIEQYF
TRBJ2-7	.	TRBV5-1	.	TGCGCCAGCAGCTTGGGGGTGAACCGGCAGTCCTACGAGCAGTACTTC	CASSLGVNRQSYEQYF
TRBJ2-5	.	TRBV6-1	TRBD1	TGTGCCAGCACCGGGACAGGGGGATTACAAGAGACCCAGTACTTC	CASTGTGGLQETQYF
TRBJ1-5	few	TRBV7-9	.	TGTGCCAGCAGTCAGATTGGAAACAATCAGCCCCAGCATTTT	CASSQIGNNQPQHF
TRBJ1-2	once	TRBV11-2	.	TGTGCCAGCAGCGGGGACGGAACTTATGGCTACACCTTC	CASSGDGTYGYTF
TRBJ2-7	.	TRBV19	.	TGTGCCAGTAGTACCGCGGGTCTTTCCTACGAGCAGTACTTC	CASSTAGLSYEQYF
TRBJ2-7	few	TRBV2	TRBD2	TGTGCCAGCATGGAGCGGGAGACATCCTACGAGCAGTACTTC	CASMERETSYEQYF
TRBJ2-7	.	TRBV18	.	TGTGCCAGCTCACGTGTCTCCTCCTACGAGCAGTACTTC	CASSRVSSYEQYF
TRBJ2-1	.	TRBV11-2	TRBD2	TGTGCCAGCAGAATGGCCCGACTAGCCCATGAGCAGTTCTTC	CASRMARLAHEQFF
TRBJ1-4	.	TRBV30	.	TGTGCCTGGAGTCCTCGGTTCTTTACTGAAAAACTGTTTTTT	CAWSPRFFTEKLFF